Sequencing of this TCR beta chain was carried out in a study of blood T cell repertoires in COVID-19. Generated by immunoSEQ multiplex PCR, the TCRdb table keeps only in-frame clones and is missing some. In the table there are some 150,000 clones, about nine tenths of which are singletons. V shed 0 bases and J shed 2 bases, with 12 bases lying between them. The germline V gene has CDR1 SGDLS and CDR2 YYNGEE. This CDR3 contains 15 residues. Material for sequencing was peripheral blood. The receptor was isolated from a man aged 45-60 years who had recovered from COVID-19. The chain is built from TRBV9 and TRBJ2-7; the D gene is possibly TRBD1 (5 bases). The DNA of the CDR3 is TGTGCCAGCAGCGTAGACGATCAGACAGCCTACGAGCAGTACTTC. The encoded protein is CASSVDDQTAYEQYF.